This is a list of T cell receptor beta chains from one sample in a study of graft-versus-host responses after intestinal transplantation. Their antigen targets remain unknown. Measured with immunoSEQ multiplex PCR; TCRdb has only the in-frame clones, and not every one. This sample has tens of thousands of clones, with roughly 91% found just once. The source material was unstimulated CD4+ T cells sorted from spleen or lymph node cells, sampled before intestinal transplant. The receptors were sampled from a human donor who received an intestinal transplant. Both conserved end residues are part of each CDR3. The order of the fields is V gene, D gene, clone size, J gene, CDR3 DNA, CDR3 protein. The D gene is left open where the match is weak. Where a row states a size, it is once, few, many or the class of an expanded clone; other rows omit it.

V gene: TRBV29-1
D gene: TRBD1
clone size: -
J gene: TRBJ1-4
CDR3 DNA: TGCAGCGTTGGGACAGGGGGCGGTGAAAAACTGTTTTTT
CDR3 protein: CSVGTGGGEKLFF

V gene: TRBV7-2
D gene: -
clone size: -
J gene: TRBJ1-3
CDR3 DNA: TGTGCCATCCCGACAATCTCTGGAAACACCATATATTTT
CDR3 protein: CAIPTISGNTIYF

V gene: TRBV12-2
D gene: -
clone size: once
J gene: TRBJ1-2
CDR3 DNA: TGTGCAAGTCGCCGTCCCGGGACAGGGGGCGACGACTATGGCTACACCTTC
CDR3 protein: CASRRPGTGGDDYGYTF

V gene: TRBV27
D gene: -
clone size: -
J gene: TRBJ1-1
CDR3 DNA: TGTGCCAGCAGGTACAGGAGGGGCACTGAAGCTTTCTTT
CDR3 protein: CASRYRRGTEAFF

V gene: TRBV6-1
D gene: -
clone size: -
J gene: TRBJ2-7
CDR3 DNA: TGTGCCAGCGACAGTCTATCCTACGAGCAGTACTTC
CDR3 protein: CASDSLSYEQYF

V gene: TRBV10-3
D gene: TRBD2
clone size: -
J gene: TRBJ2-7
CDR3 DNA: TGTGCCATCAGTGAGACGGGGGGACTAGCGGGAGGGTTGAACGAGCAGTACTTC
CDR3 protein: CAISETGGLAGGLNEQYF

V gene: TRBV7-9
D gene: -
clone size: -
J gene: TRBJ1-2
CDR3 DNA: TGTGCCAGCAGCTTAAATCCTTGGGGAGGGAAAGACTATGGCTACACCTTC
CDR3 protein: CASSLNPWGGKDYGYTF

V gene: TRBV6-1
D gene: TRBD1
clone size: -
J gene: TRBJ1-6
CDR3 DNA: TGTGCCAGCAGTGGGGGGACTTTGGGACAGGCACATCCCCTCCACTTT
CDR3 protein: CASSGGTLGQAHPLHF

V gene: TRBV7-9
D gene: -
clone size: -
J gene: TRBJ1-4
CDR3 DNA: TGTGCCAGCAGCTTAGCAAGGGGCAGAAATGAAAAACTGTTTTTT
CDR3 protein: CASSLARGRNEKLFF

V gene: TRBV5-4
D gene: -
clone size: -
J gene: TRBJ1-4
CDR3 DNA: TGTGCCAGCAGCTTAACAGGTGCAAGAAATGAAAAACTGTTTTTT
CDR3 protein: CASSLTGARNEKLFF

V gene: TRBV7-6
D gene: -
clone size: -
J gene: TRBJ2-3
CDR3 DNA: TGTGCCAGCAGTCGGGAGTTCACAGATACGCAGTATTTT
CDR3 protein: CASSREFTDTQYF

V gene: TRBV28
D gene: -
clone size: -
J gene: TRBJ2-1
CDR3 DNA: TGTGCCAGCAGTTTAGGCAGGGAGCAGTTCTTC
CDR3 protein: CASSLGREQFF

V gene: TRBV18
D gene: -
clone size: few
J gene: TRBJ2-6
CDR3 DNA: TGTGCCAGCTCACTTACCCATCAGGGGGCCAACGTCCTGACTTTC
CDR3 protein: CASSLTHQGANVLTF

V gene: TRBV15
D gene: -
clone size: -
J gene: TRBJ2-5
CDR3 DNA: TGTGCCACCAGCAGAGGGCTAGCGCCCCTTCCAGAGACCCAGTACTTC
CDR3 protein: CATSRGLAPLPETQYF

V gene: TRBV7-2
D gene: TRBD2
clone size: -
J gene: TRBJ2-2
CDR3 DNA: TGTGCCAGCAGCTTAGCACTAGCGTACACCGGGGAGCTGTTTTTT
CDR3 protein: CASSLALAYTGELFF

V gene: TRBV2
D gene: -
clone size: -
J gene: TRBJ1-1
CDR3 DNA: TGTGCCAGCAGTGAGGGCGCGGGGACGAGGGCTTTCTTT
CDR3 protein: CASSEGAGTRAFF

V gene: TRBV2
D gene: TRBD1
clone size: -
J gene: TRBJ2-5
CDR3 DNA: TGTGCCAGCACCTGGGGACAGGGTATTTCGGGGACCCAGTACTTC
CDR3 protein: CASTWGQGISGTQYF

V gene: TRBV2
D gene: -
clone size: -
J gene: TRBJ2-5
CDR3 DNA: TGTGCCAGCAGTGGCACGCGAGGGAAAGAGACCCAGTACTTC
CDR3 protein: CASSGTRGKETQYF

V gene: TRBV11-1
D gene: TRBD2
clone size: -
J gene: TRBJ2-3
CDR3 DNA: TGTGCCAGCAGCCCAACAGCGGGGCCCACAGATACGCAGTATTTT
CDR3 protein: CASSPTAGPTDTQYF

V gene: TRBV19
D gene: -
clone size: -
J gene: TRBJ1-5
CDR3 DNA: TGTGCCAGTAGTCTTGGGGGCCGGGTCAATCAGCCCCAGCATTTT
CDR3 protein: CASSLGGRVNQPQHF

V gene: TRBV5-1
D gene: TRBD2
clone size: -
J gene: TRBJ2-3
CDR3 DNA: TGCGCCAGCAGCTACGGGGGGGCAGATACGCAGTATTTT
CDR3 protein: CASSYGGADTQYF

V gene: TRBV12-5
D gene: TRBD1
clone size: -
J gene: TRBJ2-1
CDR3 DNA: TGTGCTAGTGGTTTGGCTCCCGGGACAGGGCCAAGCTCCTACAATGAGCAGTTCTTC
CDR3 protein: CASGLAPGTGPSSYNEQFF

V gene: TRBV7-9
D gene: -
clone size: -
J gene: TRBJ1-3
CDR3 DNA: TGTGCCAGCAGCTTACGCGACAGCCTCTCTGGAAACACCATATATTTT
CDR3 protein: CASSLRDSLSGNTIYF

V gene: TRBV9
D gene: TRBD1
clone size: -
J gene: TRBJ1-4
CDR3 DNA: TGTGCCAGCAGCGTAGGATTGGGGCAGGGGGATGAAAAACTGTTTTTT
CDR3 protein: CASSVGLGQGDEKLFF

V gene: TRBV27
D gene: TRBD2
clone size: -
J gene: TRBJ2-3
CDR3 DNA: TGTGCCAGAAGGACTAGCGGGGGTTGCACAGATACGCAGTATTTT
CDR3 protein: CARRTSGGCTDTQYF

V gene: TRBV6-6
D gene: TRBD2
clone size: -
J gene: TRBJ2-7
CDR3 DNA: TGTGCCAGCAGTTCCAAACTAGCGGGAGGGTCCTACGAGCAGTACTTC
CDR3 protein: CASSSKLAGGSYEQYF

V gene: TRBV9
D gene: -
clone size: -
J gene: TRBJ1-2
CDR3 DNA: TGTGCCAGCAGCGGGGTCGGGGGACACTATGGCTACACCTTC
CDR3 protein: CASSGVGGHYGYTF

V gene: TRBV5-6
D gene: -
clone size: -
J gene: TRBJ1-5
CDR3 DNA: TGTGCCAGCAGCTTGGGACGGGTAGGTCAGCCCCAGCATTTT
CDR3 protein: CASSLGRVGQPQHF

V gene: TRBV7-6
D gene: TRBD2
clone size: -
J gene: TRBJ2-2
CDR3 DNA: TGTGCCAGCAGCTTAGGACTAGCGGGAGTAATGAGAACCGGGGAGCTGTTTTTT
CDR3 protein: CASSLGLAGVMRTGELFF

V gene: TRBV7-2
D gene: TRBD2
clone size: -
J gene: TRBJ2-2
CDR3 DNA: TGTGCCAGCAGGGAGGGGCTAGCGGGTGCCGGGGAGCTGTTTTTT
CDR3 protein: CASREGLAGAGELFF

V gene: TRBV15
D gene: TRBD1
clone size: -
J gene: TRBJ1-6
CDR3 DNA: TGTGCCACCAGCTTACAGGGGAGAGCACCCCTCCACTTT
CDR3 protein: CATSLQGRAPLHF

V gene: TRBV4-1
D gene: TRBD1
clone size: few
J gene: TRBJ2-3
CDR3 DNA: TGCGCCAGCAGCCGTGACGCAACAGGGGCAGATACGCAGTATTTT
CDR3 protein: CASSRDATGADTQYF